These 27 T cell receptor beta chains share one sample of origin, sequenced in a study of OX40 agonist ivuxolimab in advanced cancers. Some clones are missing from TCRdb's copy, which holds only in-frame ones; the method was immunoSEQ multiplex PCR. The sample consists of 120,000 or so clones, about 94% of them appearing once. This material consisted of CD4+ or CD8+ T cells sorted from blood, taken in a trial of the OX40 agonist ivuxolimab. The source of these receptors is an adult with an advanced solid tumor such as melanoma, head and neck, liver or kidney cancer.

The chain carries TRBV7-2 and TRBJ2-3; 11 positions agree with TRBD2. This CDR3 comprises 16 residues. Germline assignment: CDR1 SGHTA and CDR2 FQGNSA. V lost 1 base, J lost 5 bases, and 5 bases stayed unmatched. CDR3 DNA: TGTGCCAGCAGCTTAGTGTCTAGCGGGGGGCGAGATACGCAGTATTTT. Amino acid sequence: CASSLVSSGGRDTQYF.

This chain uses TRBV2 with TRBJ1-5; D might be TRBD1 (5 bases). This CDR3 is built from 12 residues. The V end was cut by 5 bases, the J end by 9 bases, with 11 bases between. Germline V gene lookup returns CDR1 SNHLY and CDR2 FYNNEI. Here the CDR3 DNA reads TGTGCCAGCAGTCTTCAGGGTCCGCCCCAGCATTTT. This gives the protein CASSLQGPPQHF.

The chain carries TRBV28 and TRBJ2-6, with unresolved D. CDR3 length equals 16 residues. Trimming shortened V by 3 bases and J by 0 bases, and 9 bases separated the two germline ends. Germline assignment: CDR1 MDHEN and CDR2 SYDVKM. CDR3 DNA sequence: TGTGCCAGCAGTTTGTATCCTGACTCTGGGGCCAACGTCCTGACTTTC. Encoded protein: CASSLYPDSGANVLTF.

CDR3 residues: CASRTGVNEKLFF. The CDR3 DNA reads as TGTGCCAGCAGGACAGGGGTTAATGAAAAACTGTTTTTT. V and J are TRBV11-2 and TRBJ1-4; 8 bases agree with TRBD1. The CDR3 is made up of 13 amino acids. Germline assignment: CDR1 SGHAT and CDR2 FQNNGV. V shed 6 bases and J 4 bases; nucleotides not matched to a gene: 1.

The chain carries TRBV4-1 and TRBJ1-4; 9 nucleotides line up with TRBD1. The CDR3 has 14 amino acids. CDR1 is MGHRA and CDR2 is YSYEKL in the germline V gene. The V and J ends lost 4 bases and 8 bases, in that order; junction bases with no gene match: 5. This CDR3 reads CASSPTGGREKLFF. The CDR3 region has the DNA TGCGCCAGCAGCCCGACAGGGGGGAGGGAAAAACTGTTTTTT.

This rearrangement joins TRBV2 to TRBJ1-6; D gene uncertain. The CDR3 sequence is 15 residues long. Trimming took 4 bases from V and 8 from J, leaving 15 bases between them. The germline V gene has CDR1 SNHLY and CDR2 FYNNEI. The CDR3 here is CASSARRRTDSPLHF. The CDR3 bases are TGTGCCAGCAGTGCAAGAAGGCGGACGGATTCACCCCTCCACTTT. The variable domain in full, completed from reference TRBV2 and TRBJ1-6, reads EPEVTQTPSHQVTQMGQEVILRCVPISNHLYFYWYRQILGQKVEFLVSFYNNEISEKSEIFDDQFSVERPDGSNFTLKIRSTKLEDSAMYFCASSARRRTDSPLHFGNGTRLTVT.

This chain links TRBV4-2 with TRBJ1-4; D uncertain. Between the trimmed V and J ends, which lost 4 bases and 8 bases, there was a span of 14 bases. This CDR3 contains 14 residues. CDR1 and CDR2 (germline): LGHNA, YNFKEQ. The CDR3 loop is CASSRWAGEEKLFF. The DNA for the CDR3 is TGTGCCAGCAGCCGTTGGGCAGGAGAGGAAAAACTGTTTTTT.

The chain recombines TRBV7-9 with TRBJ2-1; D not resolved. Trimming pared 5 bases from V and 1 base from J, leaving 6 bases between. Germline CDR1 reads SEHNR; CDR2 reads FQNEAQ (reference sequence). The CDR3 loop spans 13 amino acids. For the CDR3, the DNA is TGTGCCAGCAGCAGGGATTCCTACAATGAGCAGTTCTTC. It encodes CASSRDSYNEQFF.

As concerns this clone: Other DNA sequences in this sample translate to the same CDR3. This CDR3 is CASSFSGNTGELFF. The CDR3 region has the DNA TGTGCCAGCAGTTTCTCAGGGAACACCGGGGAGCTGTTTTTT. The rearrangement uses TRBV28 and TRBJ2-2; D call uncertain. Germline V gene data show CDR1 as MDHEN and CDR2 as SYDVKM. CDR3 length: 14 residues. The germline V and J ends were trimmed by 3 bases and 1 base, with 6 bases remaining between them.

CDR3: CASRAGMEETQYF. CDR3 sequence (DNA): TGTGCCAGCCGGGCAGGGATGGAAGAGACCCAGTACTTC. The gene calls are TRBV2 and TRBJ2-5; D is perhaps TRBD1 (5 bases). The germline V and J ends were trimmed by 8 bases and 3 bases, with 13 bases remaining between them. CDR3 size: 13 residues. The germline CDR1 and CDR2 sequences are SNHLY and FYNNEI.

This clone was recorded only once. V usage is TRBV28 and J usage is TRBJ2-1; perhaps TRBD2 as D (6 bases). The CDR3 sequence is 14 residues long. The V and J ends lost 7 bases and 3 bases respectively, with 13 bases between them. The germline CDR1 and CDR2 sequences are MDHEN and SYDVKM. CDR3 DNA: TGTGCCAGCAATACCGGGACTCACTACAATGAGCAGTTCTTC. Protein: CASNTGTHYNEQFF.

The V call is TRBV6-6, the J call TRBJ1-5; D ambiguous. The CDR3 consists of 13 residues. Germline CDR1 reads MNHNY; CDR2 reads SVGAGI (reference sequence). The V gene lost 4 bases and the J gene lost 6 bases, with 10 bases spanning the gap. The CDR3 loop reads CASSSRAFQPQHF. CDR3 coding DNA: TGTGCCAGCAGTTCTCGGGCGTTTCAGCCCCAGCATTTT.

The chain is built from TRBV11-2 and TRBJ2-3; tentative D call: TRBD2 (5 bases). CDR3 length equals 12 residues. Trimming stripped 3 bases from V and 7 bases from J, with 8 bases between. Per germline, CDR1 SGHAT and CDR2 FQNNGV. CDR3 sequence (DNA): TGTGCCAGCAGCTTTAAGCGGTATACGCAGTATTTT. It translates to CASSFKRYTQYF.

The rearrangement uses TRBV7-2 and TRBJ2-2; D might be TRBD1 (5 bases). Between the trimmed V and J ends, which lost 2 bases and 6 bases, there was a span of 16 bases. The CDR3 sequence is 16 residues long. Germline-derived CDR1 and CDR2 are SGHTA and FQGNSA. The CDR3 sequence is CASSLPRGPGPGELFF. CDR3 coding DNA: TGTGCCAGCAGCTTACCCCGTGGGCCAGGGCCCGGGGAGCTGTTTTTT. Full variable domain (outside the CDR3, taken from reference TRBV7-2 and TRBJ2-2): GAGVSQSPSNKVTEKGKDVELRCDPISGHTALYWYRQSLGQGLEFLIYFQGNSAPDKSGLPSDRFSAERTGGSVSTLTIQRTQQEDSAVYLCASSLPRGPGPGELFFGEGSRLTVL.

This clone was seen once. The rearrangement joins TRBV6-6 to TRBJ1-2; no clear D. Germline V gene sequence: CDR1 MNHNY, CDR2 SVGAGI (reference sequence). The CDR3 has 15 amino acids. The V and J ends lost 6 bases and 0 bases respectively, with 14 bases between them. In DNA, the CDR3 is TGTGCCAGCAGATCGATTAACATGGCTAACTATGGCTACACCTTC. It translates to CASRSINMANYGYTF.

This rearrangement joins TRBV18 to TRBJ2-7; D is uncertain. Trimming removed 1 base at V and 3 bases at J, with 10 bases between. Germline values: CDR1 KGHSH, CDR2 LQKENI. The CDR3 contains 14 residues. CDR3 in DNA: TGTGCCAGCTCACCACTAGCTGACTTCTACGAGCAGTACTTC. Amino acids: CASSPLADFYEQYF.

V usage is TRBV28 and J usage is TRBJ2-7; TRBD1 matches 7 bases. J gave up 1 base and V 7 bases, and 10 bases lay outside the gene matches. The CDR3 is 15 residues long. Germline V CDR1 and CDR2: MDHEN, SYDVKM. The CDR3 nucleotides read TGTGCCAGCACCCAACCGGGACAGAGTTCCTACGAGCAGTACTTC. It specifies CASTQPGQSSYEQYF.

This chain links TRBV6-5 with TRBJ2-7; D remains unclear. Germline V lookup: CDR1 MNHEY, CDR2 SVGAGI. CDR3 length: 13 amino acids. V was cut by 0 bases and J by 3 bases, with 6 bases left in between. The CDR3 sequence is CASSYSRGYEQYF. CDR3 DNA sequence: TGTGCCAGCAGTTACTCGAGAGGCTACGAGCAGTACTTC.

The rearrangement links TRBV11-3 to TRBJ1-1; D not resolved. The ends were cut back, 1 base at V and 1 base at J, with 7 bases in the middle. The CDR3 spans 14 residues. Per the germline V gene, CDR1 is SGHNT and CDR2 is YENEEA. CDR3 sequence: CASSLGRANTEAFF. CDR3 in DNA: TGTGCCAGCAGCTTAGGAAGAGCGAACACTGAAGCTTTCTTT.

The chain joins TRBV6-5 to TRBJ2-1; D may be TRBD1 or TRBD2 (6 bases each). The germline V gene encodes CDR1 MNHEY and CDR2 SVGAGI. V was cut by 6 bases and J by 10 bases, with 13 bases left in between. This CDR3 has 12 amino acids. In nucleotides, the CDR3 is TGTGCCAGCAGAAACGGGGGCCGGGAGCAGTTCTTC. The encoded protein is CASRNGGREQFF.

The genes are TRBV6-5 and TRBJ1-1; no firm D call. CDR3 length: 14 residues. Germline-derived CDR1 and CDR2 are MNHEY and SVGAGI. Trimming took off 8 bases at V and 1 base at J, with 14 bases between the two ends. CDR3 nucleotides: TGTGCCAGCGATCGATACGGACCGAACACTGAAGCTTTCTTT. Its protein is CASDRYGPNTEAFF.

The rearrangement uses TRBV11-1 and TRBJ2-1; 14 bases line up with TRBD2. With 8 bases clipped from V and 9 bases from J, the junction kept 15 bases outside the gene matches. The CDR3 spans 17 residues. Germline loops: CDR1 SGHAT, CDR2 FQDESV (reference sequence). The CDR3 reads CASRNPGTSGSRGEQFF. The CDR3 coding sequence is TGTGCCAGCCGAAATCCTGGGACTAGCGGGAGTCGGGGTGAGCAGTTCTTC.

The chain uses TRBV28 and TRBJ2-1, with D unclear. CDR3 length: 15 residues. Trimming removed 5 bases at V and 8 bases at J, with 19 bases between. The germline V gene has CDR1 MDHEN and CDR2 SYDVKM. CDR3 DNA: TGTGCCAGCAGTAACCCCCGGTTAGCTCGGGATGAGCAGTTCTTC. This codes for CASSNPRLARDEQFF.

V usage is TRBV11-2 and J usage is TRBJ2-1, with 7 bases fitting TRBD2. Germline lookup yields CDR1 SGHAT and CDR2 FQNNGV. The ends lost 4 bases at V and 4 bases at J; junction bases unmatched: 10. The CDR3 runs to 16 residues. Here the CDR3 DNA reads TGTGCCAGCAGCTCATCCGGGGGGTCGGGGTACAATGAGCAGTTCTTC. Translation gives CASSSSGGSGYNEQFF.

V usage is TRBV18 and J usage is TRBJ2-7; D is perhaps TRBD1 (6 bases). Germline V lookup: CDR1 KGHSH, CDR2 LQKENI. CDR3 length: 14 amino acids. Trimming shortened V by 6 bases and J by 3 bases, and 15 bases separated the two germline ends. In DNA, the CDR3 is TGTGCCAGCTCCCCCCCAGGGGCCTACTACGAGCAGTACTTC. This gives the protein CASSPPGAYYEQYF. The full variable domain, with the rest looked up from reference TRBV18 and TRBJ2-7, is NAGVMQNPRHLVRRRGQEARLRCSPMKGHSHVYWYRQLPEEGLKFMVYLQKENIIDESGMPKERFSAEFPKEGPSILRIQQVVRGDSAAYFCASSPPGAYYEQYFGPGTRLTVT.

V is TRBV6-6 and J is TRBJ1-4; D is undetermined. Trimming removed 2 bases from V and 4 bases from J, with 5 bases in between. The germline V gene has CDR1 MNHNY and CDR2 SVGAGI (reference sequence). This CDR3 spans 13 amino acids. The CDR3 region is CASSYRNNEKLFF. CDR3 in DNA: TGTGCCAGCAGTTACAGGAATAATGAAAAACTGTTTTTT.

The V call is TRBV5-1, the J call TRBJ1-2, with 9 bases lining up with TRBD1. After removal of 3 bases from V and 3 bases from J, the junction contained 6 bases not matched to a gene. CDR3 size: 15 residues. The germline V gene encodes CDR1 SGHRS and CDR2 YFSETQ. The CDR3 nucleotides read TGCGCCAGCAGCTCTCGACAGGGGGTAGACTATGGCTACACCTTC. Translating gives CASSSRQGVDYGYTF.